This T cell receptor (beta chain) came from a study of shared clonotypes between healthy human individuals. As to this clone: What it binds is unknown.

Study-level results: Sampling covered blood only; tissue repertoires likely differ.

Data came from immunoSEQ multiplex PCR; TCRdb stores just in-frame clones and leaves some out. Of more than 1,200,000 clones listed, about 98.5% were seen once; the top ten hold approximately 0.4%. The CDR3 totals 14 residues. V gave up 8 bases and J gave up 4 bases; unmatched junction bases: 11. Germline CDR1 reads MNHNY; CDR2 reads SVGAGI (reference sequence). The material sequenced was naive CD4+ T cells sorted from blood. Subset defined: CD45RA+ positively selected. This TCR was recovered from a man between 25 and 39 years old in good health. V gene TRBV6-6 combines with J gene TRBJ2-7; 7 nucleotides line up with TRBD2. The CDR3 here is CASGLGGSGYEQYF. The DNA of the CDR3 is TGTGCCAGCGGGTTGGGCGGGAGTGGGTACGAGCAGTACTTC.